These 25 T cell receptor beta chains were sequenced from one sample in a study of identical twins. One entry per CDR3 protein, called by TCRdb with MiXCR from the 5' RACE reads. The data show roughly 250,000 distinct CDR3 sequences, more than 13% seen once. Source material: memory (CD45RO+) T cells sorted from blood. These receptors were taken from a woman in her late teens or twenties in good health.

The V gene is TRBV11-2, the J gene TRBJ2-1, with D unclear. The germline V gene has CDR1 SGHAT and CDR2 FQNNGV. Between the trimmed V and J ends, which lost 2 bases and 8 bases, there was a span of 7 bases. This CDR3 region has 12 residues. The CDR3 here is CASSLYFHEQFF. The CDR3 nucleotides read TGTGCCAGCAGCTTATACTTCCATGAGCAGTTCTTC.

In its sample, this clonotype was seen a few times. V gene TRBV9 combines with J gene TRBJ2-7; maybe TRBD2 (5 bases). This CDR3 has 15 amino acids. Per germline, CDR1 SGDLS and CDR2 YYNGEE. Deletions cut 2 bases from V and 4 bases from J, with 16 bases between. CDR3 amino acids: CASSVATPTRYEQYF. CDR3 bases: TGTGCCAGCAGCGTGGCGACCCCTACTAGGTACGAGCAGTACTTC.

This chain joins TRBV5-6 and TRBJ2-1; D not certain. Between the trimmed V and J ends, which lost 4 bases and 10 bases, there was a span of 12 bases. Germline loops: CDR1 SGHDT, CDR2 YYEEEE. The CDR3 is 12 residues long. The CDR3 reads CASSLPSGEQFF. CDR3 nucleotide sequence: TGTGCCAGCAGCCTACCTAGTGGGGAGCAGTTCTTC.

This clonotype showed up just a few times. V and J are TRBV5-1 and TRBJ2-7; 7 bases match TRBD1. This CDR3 comprises 15 residues. Germline values: CDR1 SGHRS, CDR2 YFSETQ. Unmatched junction bases numbered 9, after V lost 1 base and J lost 5 bases. The DNA of the CDR3 is TGCGCCAGCAGCTTGATGGGGACAGAAGCCGACGAGCAGTACTTC. Protein: CASSLMGTEADEQYF.

The sample holds a few counts of this clonotype. The chain uses TRBV20-1 and TRBJ2-1; the D gene is possibly TRBD2 (5 bases). The germline V gene encodes CDR1 DFQATT and CDR2 SNEGSKA (reference sequence). CDR3 size: 12 residues. Trimming left V 1 base short and J 10 bases short, with 11 bases between. Written as DNA, the CDR3 is TGCAGTGCTAGAGGAGAGGGCAGGGAGCAGTTCTTC. Its translation is CSARGEGREQFF.

This chain connects TRBV5-1 to TRBJ2-1, with D possibly TRBD1 on 6 matching bases. The CDR3 runs 13 residues. Per the germline V gene, CDR1 is SGHRS and CDR2 is YFSETQ. Trimming left V 2 bases short and J 9 bases short, with 12 bases between. The CDR3 protein is CASSFGQWVEQFF. The CDR3 DNA reads TGCGCCAGCAGCTTTGGACAGTGGGTTGAGCAGTTCTTC.

J is TRBJ1-6 and V is TRBV20-1; D is perhaps TRBD1 (6 bases). The germline V and J ends were trimmed by 6 bases and 3 bases, with 12 bases remaining between them. The CDR3 is 14 amino acids. The germline gives CDR1 DFQATT, CDR2 SNEGSKA (reference sequence). CDR3: CSAWGRNYNSPLHF. The DNA of the CDR3 is TGCAGTGCCTGGGGGCGAAACTATAATTCACCCCTCCACTTT.

This clonotype was picked up a small number of times. The chain couples TRBV7-8 to TRBJ2-3; D gene ambiguous. CDR3 length: 14 amino acids. V lost 5 bases and J lost 0, with 9 bases in between. From germline, CDR1 is SGHVS and CDR2 FQNEAQ. CDR3: CASSRSPSTDTQYF. CDR3 nucleotide sequence: TGTGCCAGCAGCCGGTCTCCCAGCACAGATACGCAGTATTTT.

The rearrangement links TRBV29-1 to TRBJ2-3; D might be TRBD1 (5 bases). Germline-derived CDR1 and CDR2 are SQVTM and ANQGSEA. Trimming took 3 bases from V and 2 from J, leaving 9 bases between them. This CDR3 is built from 13 residues. In nucleotides, the CDR3 is TGCAGCGTTGACCAGGGCCACACAGATACGCAGTATTTT. Amino acids: CSVDQGHTDTQYF.

This clonotype was picked up a small number of times. The chain links TRBV7-9 to TRBJ2-1; TRBD2 matches 9 bases. V lost 5 bases to trimming and J lost 2 bases; unmatched junction nucleotides: 4. The CDR3 loop spans 15 amino acids. Germline V gene lookup returns CDR1 SEHNR and CDR2 FQNEAQ (reference sequence). The CDR3 region has the DNA TGTGCCAGCAGCCCCGTAGCGGGAGCCTACAATGAGCAGTTCTTC. Its translation is CASSPVAGAYNEQFF.

The chain employs TRBV9 and TRBJ2-7, with D possibly being TRBD1 (6 bases). This CDR3 is 16 amino acids long. Germline lookup yields CDR1 SGDLS and CDR2 YYNGEE. V was pared by 4 bases and J by 3 bases, with 20 bases between. Written as DNA, the CDR3 is TGTGCCAGCAGCCTCGGACAGAACGAACGGATCTACGAGCAGTACTTC. Protein sequence: CASSLGQNERIYEQYF.

This rearrangement joins TRBV12-3 or TRBV12-4 to TRBJ2-5; the D gene is possibly TRBD2 (5 bases). This CDR3 contains 14 residues. The V end lost 6 bases, the J end lost 2 bases, and 13 bases lay between the germline ends. The DNA of the CDR3 is TGTGCCAGCAGCACGTATGGCGGGCAAGAGACCCAGTACTTC. Its translation is CASSTYGGQETQYF.

The chain has TRBV20-1 and TRBJ1-1, with unresolved D. Germline V gene data show CDR1 as DFQATT and CDR2 as SNEGSKA (reference sequence). The CDR3 is 15 amino acids. The V gene lost 4 bases and the J gene lost 3 bases, with 18 bases spanning the gap. CDR3 amino acids: CSAKWPGVADTEAFF. The DNA of the CDR3 is TGCAGTGCTAAATGGCCCGGGGTGGCGGACACTGAAGCTTTCTTT.

This clonotype was picked up many times. The V and J genes are TRBV7-2 and TRBJ1-5, with no clear D. Germline V gene data show CDR1 as SGHTA and CDR2 as FQGNSA. The CDR3 spans 16 residues. V lost 6 bases to trimming and J lost 2 bases, with 17 bases between them. The DNA for the CDR3 is TGTGCCAGCAGTTTCGCGCATTTTGGGGGCAATCAGCCCCAGCATTTT. This codes for CASSFAHFGGNQPQHF.

In this sample, this clonotype turned up a few times. The V and J genes are TRBV6-1 and TRBJ1-2, with 7 bases that match TRBD1. Germline-derived CDR1 and CDR2 are MNHNS and SASEGT. The CDR3 has 14 amino acids. V was clipped by 0 bases and J by 4 bases; unmatched bases: 2. CDR3 in amino acids: CASSEAGQIYGYTF. DNA for the CDR3: TGTGCCAGCAGTGAAGCGGGACAGATCTATGGCTACACCTTC.

This rearrangement joins TRBV9 to TRBJ2-7, with a weak D call TRBD2 (6 bases). The CDR3 extends over 14 amino acids. Trimming took 4 bases from V and 7 from J, leaving 18 bases between them. Germline V gives CDR1 SGDLS, CDR2 YYNGEE. Here the CDR3 DNA reads TGTGCCAGCAGCCCTCCGTCGGGTAGCGGTGAGCAGTACTTC. Protein sequence: CASSPPSGSGEQYF.

The V call is TRBV2, the J call TRBJ2-4, with D tentatively TRBD1 (8 bases). The germline V and J ends were trimmed by 6 bases and 8 bases, with 23 bases remaining between them. Germline V gene data show CDR1 as SNHLY and CDR2 as FYNNEI. This CDR3 is built from 16 residues. CDR3: CASRRGTGIIRDIQYF. Written as DNA, the CDR3 is TGTGCCAGCAGGCGGGGGACAGGAATTATTAGGGACATTCAGTACTTC.

The rearrangement uses TRBV20-1 and TRBJ2-1, with D unresolved. Trimming cost V 6 bases and J 7 bases, with 16 bases left between them. The CDR3 loop spans 13 amino acids. In germline, CDR1 is DFQATT, CDR2 SNEGSKA (reference sequence). The CDR3 sequence: CSASKVRRNEQFF. The CDR3, as DNA: TGCAGTGCCTCTAAGGTTCGGCGGAATGAGCAGTTCTTC.

This clonotype was seen more than once but under ten times. The rearrangement uses TRBV6-2 or TRBV6-3 and TRBJ2-6; no definite D call. This CDR3 has 13 residues. Trimming removed 9 bases at V and 0 bases at J, with 6 bases between. Germline V gene sequence: CDR1 MNHEY, CDR2 SVGEGT. The CDR3 reads CASYNSGANVLTF. In DNA form, the CDR3 reads TGTGCCAGTTACAACTCTGGGGCCAACGTCCTGACTTTC.

J is TRBJ2-1 and V is TRBV10-3, with TRBD2 matching 9 bases. J was trimmed by 13 bases and V by 2 bases; bases with no gene match: 12. The germline V gene has CDR1 ENHRY and CDR2 SYGVKD. The CDR3 has 15 amino acids. The CDR3: CAISEDRLAGTTQFF. CDR3 coding DNA: TGTGCCATCAGTGAGGACAGGCTAGCGGGAACAACCCAGTTCTTC.

J is TRBJ2-3 and V is TRBV29-1, with 13 bases that match TRBD2. The CDR3 loop spans 17 amino acids. Per the germline V gene, CDR1 is SQVTM and CDR2 is ANQGSEA. Germline trimming cut 3 bases from V and 2 bases from J; bases unmatched to any gene: 8. The CDR3 loop reads CSVDGTSGKLDTDTQYF. The CDR3 bases are TGCAGCGTTGACGGGACTAGCGGGAAACTCGACACAGATACGCAGTATTTT.

The table lists this clonotype with a few counts. The chain is built from TRBV9 and TRBJ2-1, with D tentatively TRBD2 (6 bases). Germline CDR1 SGDLS, CDR2 YYNGEE. The CDR3 has 15 residues. With 5 bases removed from V and 4 bases from J, the gap between germline ends came to 16 bases. DNA for the CDR3: TGTGCCAGCAGTGTTACGGGAGTCTCTTACAATGAGCAGTTCTTC. Translating gives CASSVTGVSYNEQFF.

The genes are TRBV29-1 and TRBJ2-6, with D unclear. The V gene lost 3 bases and the J gene lost 0 bases, with 6 bases spanning the gap. The CDR3 covers 14 residues. Per the germline V gene, CDR1 is SQVTM and CDR2 is ANQGSEA. This CDR3 is CSVDGLSGANVLTF. CDR3 DNA sequence: TGCAGCGTTGATGGGCTCTCTGGGGCCAACGTCCTGACTTTC.

A few counts support this clonotype. The chain recombines TRBV27 with TRBJ1-4; possible D gene TRBD1, 6 bases. V gave up 0 bases and J gave up 14 bases, with 13 bases separating them. The length of the CDR3 is 13 residues. CDR1 is MNHEY and CDR2 is SMNVEV in the germline V gene (reference sequence). The CDR3 DNA follows: TGTGCCAGCAGTTTATCGGGGGCCGGTCGGCTGTTTTTT. It encodes CASSLSGAGRLFF. Looking up the rest from reference TRBV27 and TRBJ1-4 gives the full variable domain: EAQVTQNPRYLITVTGKKLTVTCSQNMNHEYMSWYRQDPGLGLRQIYYSMNVEVTDKGDVPEGYKVSRKEKRNFPLILESPSPNQTSLYFCASSLSGAGRLFFGSGTQLSVL.

This clonotype occurred many times. The rearrangement uses TRBV10-3 and TRBJ2-7; 8 bases line up with TRBD1. Trimming removed 11 bases from V and 2 bases from J; junction bases left unmatched: 11. The germline V gene has CDR1 ENHRY and CDR2 SYGVKD. The CDR3 has 14 residues. CDR3 sequence: CAVVEGQVAYEQYF. DNA for the CDR3: TGTGCCGTCGTAGAGGGACAGGTCGCCTACGAGCAGTACTTC.